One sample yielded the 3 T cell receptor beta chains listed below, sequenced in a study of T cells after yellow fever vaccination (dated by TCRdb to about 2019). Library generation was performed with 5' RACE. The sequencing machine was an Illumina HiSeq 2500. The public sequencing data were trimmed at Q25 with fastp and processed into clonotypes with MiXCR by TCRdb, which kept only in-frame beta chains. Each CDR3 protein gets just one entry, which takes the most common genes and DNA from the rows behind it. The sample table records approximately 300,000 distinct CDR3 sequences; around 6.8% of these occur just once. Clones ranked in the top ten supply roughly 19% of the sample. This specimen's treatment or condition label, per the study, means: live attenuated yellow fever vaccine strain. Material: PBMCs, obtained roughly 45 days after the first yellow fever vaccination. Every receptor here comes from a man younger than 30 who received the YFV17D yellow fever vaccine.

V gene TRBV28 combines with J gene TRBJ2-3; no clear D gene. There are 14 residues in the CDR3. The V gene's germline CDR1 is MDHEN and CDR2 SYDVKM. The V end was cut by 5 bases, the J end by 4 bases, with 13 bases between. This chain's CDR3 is CASSPTISADTQYF. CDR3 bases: TGTGCCAGCAGTCCAACGATCAGTGCAGATACGCAGTATTTT.

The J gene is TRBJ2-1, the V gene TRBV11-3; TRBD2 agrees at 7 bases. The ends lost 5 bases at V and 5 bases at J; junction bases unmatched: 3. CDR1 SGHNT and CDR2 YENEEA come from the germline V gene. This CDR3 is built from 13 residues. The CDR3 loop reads CASSRGLNNEQFF. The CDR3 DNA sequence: TGTGCCAGCAGCCGGGGACTAAACAATGAGCAGTTCTTC.

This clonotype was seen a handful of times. The CDR3, as DNA: TGTGCCAGCAGACACCACAGGGGGCGCGCGGGGAGCAATCAGCCCCAGCATTTT. It encodes CASRHHRGRAGSNQPQHF. The rearrangement uses TRBV13 and TRBJ1-5; 9 nucleotides align to TRBD1. The CDR3 is made up of 18 amino acids. V lost 6 bases, J lost 1 base, and 13 bases stayed unmatched. Germline CDR1 and CDR2: PRHDT and FYEKMQ (reference sequence).